Below, one T cell receptor (beta chain) is given with its context. Its recognized antigen is unknown. One base away there is no much larger clone; base qualities are not given. The data were obtained in a study of T cell changes during pregnancy in multiple sclerosis (dated 2019 in TCRdb). For the study in its entirety: In women with multiple sclerosis, the researchers looked at how the T cell repertoire shifted as pregnancy progressed.

Library preparation used the immunoSEQ multiplex PCR assay. In its TCRdb copy, this immuneACCESS table keeps in-frame sequences only and misses some clones. Where compared with another copy, unresolved V genes explain less than half of these, and the others have no known cause. This sample comprises more than 35,000 clones, around 92% of them detected only once. 0.43% of the sample lies in the top ten. The sample was CD4+ T cells from peripheral blood mononuclear cells, taken in the third trimester of pregnancy. The source is a female donor in good health, enrolled as a control in a pregnancy study.

The DNA reads as follows: TGTGCCAGCAGCCCCCAGACAGGGACCTTTAGCACAGATACGCAGTATTTT. Translated, this is CASSPQTGTFSTDTQYF. The chain links TRBV7-9 with TRBJ2-3, with 7 bases aligning to TRBD1. Taken from cysteine to phenylalanine, the CDR3 has 17 residues. Only the CDR3 portion is preserved as DNA: 51 bases, with reading frame beginning at the first base. CDR1 and CDR2 were assigned from the germline V gene (reference sequence) as SEHNR and FQNEAQ. V has 5 bases trimmed and J has 0 bases trimmed; junction bases matching no gene number 11. The full variable domain, completed from the reference TRBV7-9 and TRBJ2-3 proteins outside the CDR3, reads DTGVSQNPRHKITKRGQNVTFRCDPISEHNRLYWYRQTLGQGPEFLTYFQNEAQLEKSRLLSDRFSAERPKGSFSTLEIQRTEQGDSAMYLCASSPQTGTFSTDTQYFGPGTRLTVL.